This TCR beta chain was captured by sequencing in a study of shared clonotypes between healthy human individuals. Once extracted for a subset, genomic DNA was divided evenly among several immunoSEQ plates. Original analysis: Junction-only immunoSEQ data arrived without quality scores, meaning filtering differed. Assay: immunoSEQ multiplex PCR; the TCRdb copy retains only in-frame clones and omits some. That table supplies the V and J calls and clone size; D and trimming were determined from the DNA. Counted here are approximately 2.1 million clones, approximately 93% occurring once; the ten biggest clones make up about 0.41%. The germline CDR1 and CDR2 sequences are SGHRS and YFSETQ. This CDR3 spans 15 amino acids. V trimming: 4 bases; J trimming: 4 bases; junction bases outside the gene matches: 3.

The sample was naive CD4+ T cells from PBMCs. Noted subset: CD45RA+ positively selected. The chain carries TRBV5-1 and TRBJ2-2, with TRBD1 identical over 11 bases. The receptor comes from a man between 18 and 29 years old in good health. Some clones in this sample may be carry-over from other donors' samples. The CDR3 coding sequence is TGCGCCAGCAGCCCGGACAGGGGGCTCACCGGGGAGCTGTTTTTT. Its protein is CASSPDRGLTGELFF. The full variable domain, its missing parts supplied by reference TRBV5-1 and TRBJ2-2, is KAGVTQTPRYLIKTRGQQVTLSCSPISGHRSVSWYQQTPGQGLQFLFEYFSETQRNKGNFPGRFSGRQFSNSRSEMNVSTLELGDSALYLCASSPDRGLTGELFFGEGSRLTVL.